Shown below are 15 T cell receptor beta chains from a single sample sequenced in a study of human thymus T cells (TCRdb year 2020). The thymus tissue came from surgical resects taken out during corrective cardiac surgery. Libraries were prepared through the immunoSEQ multiplex PCR assay. Entries here come from immuneACCESS through TCRdb and include only in-frame sequences with V and J called. Some clones fail to appear in such tables; in the studies checked, an unresolved V gene covers under half of the shortfall, and the cause of the remainder is unknown. Here the sample has some 120,000 clones; about 94% occur a single time. Together, the top ten hold 0.02% to 0.03% of the sample. Material: thymus tissue. The receptors shown here come from a boy under two years old with a congenital heart defect but otherwise immunologically healthy.

This clone was picked up one time. The rearrangement joins TRBV10-1 to TRBJ2-5; D call uncertain. This CDR3 is built from 14 residues. The ends were cut back, 0 bases at V and 4 bases at J, with 9 bases in the middle. Looked up from germline, CDR1 is WNHNN and CDR2 is SYGVQD (reference sequence). CDR3 residues: CASSESRMGETQYF. The CDR3, as DNA: TGCGCCAGCAGTGAGTCGAGGATGGGAGAGACCCAGTACTTC.

The chain joins TRBV25-1 to TRBJ2-5; possibly TRBD2 for D (5 bases). The CDR3 runs 13 residues. Germline CDR1 is MGHDK and CDR2 is SYGVNS. Trimming pared 6 bases from V and 2 bases from J, leaving 10 bases between. The CDR3 here is CASRGLEQETQYF. The CDR3 region has the DNA TGTGCCAGCAGAGGACTGGAACAAGAGACCCAGTACTTC.

V and J are TRBV2 and TRBJ2-7, with D perhaps TRBD2 (5 bases). V was cut by 8 bases and J by 7 bases, with 15 bases left in between. Germline CDR1 is SNHLY and CDR2 is FYNNEI. The CDR3 runs 12 residues. CDR3 DNA: TGTGCCAGCCGAGGGTTTGACCGGGAGCAGTACTTC. Its translation: CASRGFDREQYF.

The rearrangement links TRBV7-9 to TRBJ1-2; 9 nucleotides match TRBD1. The junction had 5 bases not matched to a gene; V was cut back by 8 bases and J by 1 base. Germline V gene lookup returns CDR1 SEHNR and CDR2 FQNEAQ (reference sequence). The CDR3 is 14 residues long. Written as DNA, the CDR3 is TGTGCCAGCCACCGGACAGGGGATAACTATGGCTACACCTTC. This encodes CASHRTGDNYGYTF.

V is TRBV20-1 and J is TRBJ2-7; D remains unclear. The CDR3 has 10 amino acids. CDR1 DFQATT and CDR2 SNEGSKA come from the germline V gene (reference sequence). V was trimmed by 6 bases and J by 5 bases, leaving 8 bases between them. The CDR3: CSAAGHEQYF. CDR3 coding DNA: TGCAGTGCGGCAGGCCACGAGCAGTACTTC.

The chain carries TRBV7-7 and TRBJ2-1; weak D call: TRBD2 (6 bases). The CDR3 covers 16 residues. Germline CDR1 SSHAT, CDR2 FNYEAQ (reference sequence). V lost 5 bases, J lost 4 bases, and 18 bases lay in between. The CDR3 reads CASSQGGQPPYNEQFF. The CDR3 DNA reads as TGTGCCAGCAGCCAAGGAGGGCAGCCCCCATACAATGAGCAGTTCTTC. The variable domain in full, completed from reference TRBV7-7 and TRBJ2-1, reads GAGVSQSPRYKVTKRGQDVTLRCDPISSHATLYWYQQALGQGPEFLTYFNYEAQPDKSGLPSDRFSAERPEGSISTLTIQRTEQRDSAMYRCASSQGGQPPYNEQFFGPGTRLTVL.

A single count supports this clone. The CDR3 DNA reads as TGTGCCAGCGGATTACGGGGGGGCTGTTGCACAGATACGCAGTATTTT. It is translated as CASGLRGGCCTDTQYF. J is TRBJ2-3 and V is TRBV28; 8 positions agree with TRBD2. The V and J ends lost 8 bases and 1 base, in that order; junction bases with no gene match: 11. Germline V gene data show CDR1 as MDHEN and CDR2 as SYDVKM. The CDR3 runs 16 residues.

The chain carries TRBV28 and TRBJ2-7; 10 bases are a match to TRBD2. V gave up 7 bases and J gave up 1 base; unmatched junction bases: 7. The germline V gene encodes CDR1 MDHEN and CDR2 SYDVKM. The CDR3 has 15 amino acids. CDR3 in amino acids: CASTIGLAVSYEQYF. The CDR3 nucleotides read TGTGCCAGCACTATCGGACTAGCGGTTTCCTACGAGCAGTACTTC. Filled out from reference TRBV28 and TRBJ2-7, the complete variable domain reads DVKVTQSSRYLVKRTGEKVFLECVQDMDHENMFWYRQDPGLGLRLIYFSYDVKMKEKGDIPEGYSVSREKKERFSLILESASTNQTSMYLCASTIGLAVSYEQYFGPGTRLTVT.

This clone is a singleton in its sample. The chain uses TRBV5-4 and TRBJ2-3, with 9 nucleotides matching TRBD1. CDR3 length: 15 amino acids. V trimming: 3 bases; J trimming: 5 bases; junction bases outside the gene matches: 7. Germline V lookup: CDR1 SGHNT, CDR2 YYREEE (reference sequence). For the CDR3, the DNA is TGTGCCAGCAGCTACGGGACAGGGTGGGGAGATACGCAGTATTTT. Amino acids: CASSYGTGWGDTQYF.

J is TRBJ2-2 and V is TRBV12-5; D could derive from TRBD1 or TRBD2 (6 bases each). Germline CDR1 reads LGHNT; CDR2 reads FRNRAP. There are 19 residues in the CDR3. The ends were cut back, 4 bases at V and 4 bases at J, with 25 bases in the middle. Here the CDR3 reads CASGSHPGAYDTGTGELFF. The CDR3 coding sequence is TGTGCTAGTGGTTCCCATCCGGGGGCCTATGATACCGGCACCGGGGAGCTGTTTTTT.

V and J are TRBV2 and TRBJ2-5; D possibly corresponds to TRBD2 (5 bases). TRBJ2-7 explains the end of the DNA better; the J call may be wrong. Germline V gene lookup returns CDR1 SNHLY and CDR2 FYNNEI. The CDR3 sequence is 18 residues long. CDR3: CASSEATMPRAPHSEQYF. The CDR3 DNA reads TGTGCCAGCAGTGAAGCGACTATGCCCCGGGCCCCACATAGCGAGCAGTACTTC.

The chain employs TRBV5-6 and TRBJ2-6, with D uncertain. Germline CDR1 reads SGHDT; CDR2 reads YYEEEE. V was trimmed by 7 bases and J by 2 bases, leaving 7 bases between them. This CDR3 contains 13 residues. Written as DNA, the CDR3 is TGTGCCAGCGGTACCCCTGGGGCCAACGTCCTGACTTTC. It encodes CASGTPGANVLTF.

This chain connects TRBV15 to TRBJ2-7; TRBD1 agrees at 9 bases. The CDR3 has 15 residues. Germline loops: CDR1 LNHNV, CDR2 YYDKDF (reference sequence). V lost 3 bases and J lost 3; bases outside the gene matches: 6. The CDR3, as DNA: TGTGCCACCAGCAGTGGGGGACAGGGTTACTACGAGCAGTACTTC. The encoded protein is CATSSGGQGYYEQYF.

The chain employs TRBV7-9 and TRBJ1-2; D uncertain. Germline CDR1 reads SEHNR; CDR2 reads FQNEAQ (reference sequence). This CDR3 has 13 amino acids. V was shortened by 0 bases and J by 6 bases, with 8 bases between the two germline ends. CDR3 sequence: CASSLARAHGYTF. CDR3 DNA sequence: TGTGCCAGCAGCTTAGCCAGAGCCCATGGCTACACCTTC.

The gene calls are TRBV11-3 and TRBJ2-1, with D possibly being TRBD2 (6 bases). Looked up from germline, CDR1 is SGHNT and CDR2 is YENEEA. V was clipped by 8 bases and J by 7 bases, with 21 bases between them. This CDR3 is built from 15 residues. The DNA of the CDR3 is TGTGCCAGCCGCGGGGCGGGGCATAAAAGGAATGAGCAGTTCTTC. It is translated as CASRGAGHKRNEQFF.